Listed here are 24 T cell receptor beta chains from one sample, sequenced in a study of blood T cells in healthy people across ages. Alongside a J-beta primer mix, a sample-barcoded 5' primer served in a second PCR lasting roughly 6 to 11 cycles. TCRdb fed the 5' RACE reads into MiXCR, producing one record per CDR3 protein. The sample consists of about 1.7 million distinct CDR3 sequences, roughly 27% of them appearing once. The specimen was blood. These receptors all stem from a woman aged 25 to 39 in good health.

This sequence joins TRBV15 and TRBJ2-5; 7 bases fit TRBD1. Losses at the gene ends were 4 bases for V and 11 bases for J; bases not matched to a gene: 13. The CDR3 sequence is 14 residues long. Germline CDR1 LNHNV, CDR2 YYDKDF (reference sequence). The DNA for the CDR3 is TGTGCCACCAGCACAGACAGGGCATCGAGCAAGCAGTACTTC. Translating gives CATSTDRASSKQYF.

The gene calls are TRBV6-4 and TRBJ1-2; D gene ambiguous. V was pared by 7 bases and J by 8 bases, with 14 bases between. Looked up from germline, CDR1 is MRHNA and CDR2 is SNTAGT. The CDR3 runs 12 residues. CDR3 residues: CASKKTAEGYTF. In nucleotides, the CDR3 is TGTGCCAGCAAAAAAACGGCTGAGGGCTACACCTTC.

Turning to this clonotype: A single base separates this from a much larger clone, so it may be a read error. V usage is TRBV12-3 or TRBV12-4 and J usage is TRBJ2-5; D is possibly TRBD1 or TRBD2 (5 bases each). The CDR3 runs to 17 residues. Trimming pared 0 bases from V and 1 base from J, leaving 15 bases between. As DNA, the CDR3 is TGTGCCAGCAGTTTAGCGCTAAGGTGGGGGTCCCAAGAGACCCAGTACTTC. Encoded protein: CASSLALRWGSQETQYF.

V and J are TRBV2 and TRBJ1-5; the match to TRBD1 covers 7 bases. In germline, CDR1 is SNHLY, CDR2 FYNNEI. Trimming removed 8 bases from V and 5 bases from J; junction bases left unmatched: 6. The CDR3 is 13 amino acids. For the CDR3, the DNA is TGTGCCAGCGAGGACAGGCCCTATCAGCCCCAGCATTTT. It specifies CASEDRPYQPQHF.

The chain couples TRBV6-4 to TRBJ2-7, with TRBD2 as a possible D gene (5 bases). This CDR3 is 13 amino acids long. Trimming cost V 4 bases and J 2 bases, with 9 bases left between them. Germline CDR1 reads MRHNA; CDR2 reads SNTAGT. The CDR3 loop reads CASSVRVTYEQYF. The CDR3 coding sequence is TGTGCCAGCAGTGTGAGGGTAACCTACGAGCAGTACTTC.

In DNA form, the CDR3 reads TGTGCCAGCAGCTTAGGGCAGATTAACAATGAGCAGTTCTTC. This codes for CASSLGQINNEQFF. This sequence joins TRBV7-9 and TRBJ2-1; D gene ambiguous. This CDR3 is 14 amino acids long. Trimming cost V 1 base and J 5 bases, with 9 bases left between them. Looked up from germline, CDR1 is SEHNR and CDR2 is FQNEAQ (reference sequence).

The chain is built from TRBV20-1 and TRBJ2-2, with D perhaps TRBD2 (6 bases). The CDR3 is 15 residues long. The V gene's germline CDR1 is DFQATT and CDR2 SNEGSKA (reference sequence). Trimming removed 6 bases from V and 6 bases from J, with 20 bases in between. The CDR3 loop reads CSAPLPGTGAGELFF. In DNA, the CDR3 is TGCAGTGCCCCCCTCCCTGGAACGGGGGCCGGGGAGCTGTTTTTT.

The CDR3 DNA reads as TGTGCCAGCTCAAATGACAGGAACACTGAAGCTTTCTTT. Its translation is CASSNDRNTEAFF. The J gene is TRBJ1-1, the V gene TRBV18; tentatively, D is TRBD1 (5 bases). The V and J ends lost 5 bases and 1 base respectively, with 8 bases between them. The CDR3 contains 13 residues. Per germline, CDR1 KGHSH and CDR2 LQKENI.

This clonotype was recorded a few times. The junction does not match germline at one end; this may be a read error. The CDR3 DNA reads TGTGCCGCCAGCAGCCACGTATGGTACGAGCAGTACTTC. Its protein is CAASSHVWYEQYF. The V call is TRBV15, the J call TRBJ2-7; the D is unclear. Germline V gene lookup returns CDR1 LNHNV and CDR2 YYDKDF (reference sequence). CDR3 length equals 13 residues.

This clonotype was found a few times. The V and J genes are TRBV2 and TRBJ2-1, with 7 positions matching TRBD2. V was clipped by 2 bases and J by 4 bases; unmatched bases: 5. This CDR3 contains 15 residues. Germline CDR1 is SNHLY and CDR2 is FYNNEI. The CDR3 here is CASSEKSSGYNEQFF. The DNA of the CDR3 is TGTGCCAGCAGTGAAAAGTCTAGCGGTTACAATGAGCAGTTCTTC.

The V call is TRBV29-1, the J call TRBJ1-1; D is undetermined. V was clipped by 5 bases and J by 0 bases, with 10 bases between them. CDR1 SQVTM and CDR2 ANQGSEA come from the germline V gene. The CDR3 is 13 residues long. As DNA, the CDR3 is TGCAGCGTTATTGGGCAGGTGAACACTGAAGCTTTCTTT. It specifies CSVIGQVNTEAFF.

Only a few counts were recorded for this clonotype. The V call is TRBV5-1, the J call TRBJ2-6; 7 nucleotides align to TRBD1. The junction had 9 bases not matched to a gene; V was cut back by 6 bases and J by 0 bases. CDR1 is SGHRS and CDR2 is YFSETQ in the germline V gene. The CDR3 covers 17 residues. CDR3 DNA sequence: TGCGCCAGCACCCAAACAGGGGACCTCTCTGGGGCCAACGTCCTGACTTTC. Translation gives CASTQTGDLSGANVLTF. The full variable domain, in which reference TRBV5-1 and TRBJ2-6 provide the parts outside the CDR3, is KAGVTQTPRYLIKTRGQQVTLSCSPISGHRSVSWYQQTPGQGLQFLFEYFSETQRNKGNFPGRFSGRQFSNSRSEMNVSTLELGDSALYLCASTQTGDLSGANVLTFGAGSRLTVL.

This clonotype was seen a few times. The chain carries TRBV20-1 and TRBJ1-2; TRBD1 matches at 7 bases. The junction had 29 bases not matched to a gene; V was cut back by 0 bases and J by 4 bases. This CDR3 region has 22 residues. Per the germline V gene, CDR1 is DFQATT and CDR2 is SNEGSKA (reference sequence). The CDR3 loop reads CSARDRQGGFGRWSMGLYGYTF. The CDR3 DNA reads as TGCAGTGCTAGAGATAGACAGGGTGGGTTTGGTCGCTGGTCGATGGGTCTCTATGGCTACACCTTC.

The chain employs TRBV5-1 and TRBJ2-1; tentatively, D is TRBD2 (5 bases). CDR1 is SGHRS and CDR2 is YFSETQ in the germline V gene. V lost 0 bases and J 6 bases, leaving 16 bases between the germline ends. The length of the CDR3 is 16 residues. CDR3 residues: CASSLGRQEVGNEQFF. The CDR3, as DNA: TGCGCCAGCAGCTTGGGGAGGCAGGAGGTCGGCAATGAGCAGTTCTTC.

Concerning this clonotype: This may come from a read error, since a much larger clone is one base off. CDR3 sequence reads: CASSLAGGAVSNEQFF. The CDR3 nucleotides are TGCGCCAGCAGCTTGGCTGGGGGGGCCGTATCGAATGAGCAGTTCTTC. The chain employs TRBV5-1 and TRBJ2-1, with D possibly matching TRBD2 (7 bases). Germline V CDR1 and CDR2: SGHRS, YFSETQ. The CDR3 covers 16 residues. Trimming took off 0 bases at V and 7 bases at J, with 17 bases between the two ends.

A word on this clonotype: Possible read error: a much larger clone is one base away. The chain combines TRBV5-1 with TRBJ2-7; tentative D call: TRBD2 (5 bases). This CDR3 is 14 amino acids long. CDR1 SGHRS and CDR2 YFSETQ come from the germline V gene. The CDR3 spells CASSSAGVSYKQYF. DNA of the CDR3: TGCGCCAGCAGCTCAGCCGGGGTGAGCTACAAGCAGTACTTC. The variable domain in full, completed from reference TRBV5-1 and TRBJ2-7, reads KAGVTQTPRYLIKTRGQQVTLSCSPISGHRSVSWYQQTPGQGLQFLFEYFSETQRNKGNFPGRFSGRQFSNSRSEMNVSTLELGDSALYLCASSSAGVSYKQYFGPGTRLTVT.

This clonotype was observed a few times. CDR3 nucleotides: TGTGCCAGCAGTGAAGTGCCCGGACCAAGTGAAAAACTGTTTTTT. It yields the protein CASSEVPGPSEKLFF. The chain employs TRBV6-1 and TRBJ1-4; no definite D call. CDR1 MNHNS and CDR2 SASEGT come from the germline V gene. This CDR3 has 15 residues. Trimming stripped 1 base from V and 7 bases from J, with 13 bases between.

The chain is built from TRBV6-5 and TRBJ2-4, with D hard to call. The CDR3 runs 15 residues. V shed 7 bases and J shed 13 bases, with 26 bases lying between them. Germline loops: CDR1 MNHEY, CDR2 SVGAGI. The CDR3 loop reads CASTTLDSLPYVQYF. The CDR3 DNA is TGTGCCAGCACCACCTTAGACTCCCTACCCTACGTGCAGTACTTC.

The chain recombines TRBV3-1 with TRBJ2-7; 9 bases are a match to TRBD1. V shed 4 bases and J 3 bases; nucleotides not matched to a gene: 4. The germline CDR1 and CDR2 sequences are LGHDT and YNNKEL (reference sequence). The CDR3 is 14 residues long. In DNA, the CDR3 is TGTGCCAGCAGCCGTACGACAGGGGGCTACGAGCAGTACTTC. Translating it yields CASSRTTGGYEQYF.

This clonotype was found a few times. The chain carries TRBV6-2 or TRBV6-3 and TRBJ2-4; maybe TRBD2 (6 bases). Trimming stripped 0 bases from V and 0 bases from J, with 9 bases between. This CDR3 region has 16 residues. Germline CDR1 reads MNHEY; CDR2 reads SVGEGT. The DNA of the CDR3 is TGTGCCAGCAGTTACTCGAATAGCGGAGCCAAAAACATTCAGTACTTC. It is translated as CASSYSNSGAKNIQYF.

J is TRBJ2-7 and V is TRBV12-3 or TRBV12-4; D is perhaps TRBD1 or TRBD2 (5 bases each). The CDR3 is made up of 15 amino acids. Trimming left V 1 base short and J 3 bases short, with 13 bases between. The CDR3 DNA is TGTGCCAGCAGTTTAGACGGGGCAGGGAACTACGAGCAGTACTTC. This translates into CASSLDGAGNYEQYF.

The CDR3 protein is CASSVTSGRSEQYF. The CDR3 DNA is TGTGCCAGCAGCGTGACTAGCGGGAGAAGCGAGCAGTACTTC. The chain uses TRBV7-6 and TRBJ2-7; 12 nucleotides align to TRBD2. CDR1 and CDR2 from the germline V gene are SGHVS and FNYEAQ. V was clipped by 5 bases and J by 6 bases; unmatched bases: 5. The CDR3 length is 14 residues.

Notes on this clonotype: Being one base from a much bigger clone, this may be a read error. CDR3 DNA: TGTGCCATCAGTGAGATCCAAGAGACCCAGTTCTTC. Protein product: CAISEIQETQFF. The chain couples TRBV10-3 to TRBJ2-5; the D is unclear. The J call is doubtful: the DNA matches TRBJ2-1 better. The CDR3 is made up of 12 amino acids. Germline CDR1 is ENHRY and CDR2 is SYGVKD.

The sample holds a few counts of this clonotype. The chain is built from TRBV12-5 and TRBJ2-7; D gene ambiguous. Germline CDR1 LGHNT, CDR2 FRNRAP. V gave up 3 bases and J gave up 3 bases, with 3 bases separating them. The CDR3 is 11 amino acids. The CDR3 protein is CASGFNYEQYF. The DNA for the CDR3 is TGTGCTAGTGGTTTCAACTACGAGCAGTACTTC.